This T cell receptor beta chain was sequenced in a study of T cell responses to AZD1222 COVID-19 vaccine. Profiling relied on immunoSEQ multiplex PCR, and the TCRdb table lists in-frame clones only, not all of them. Of about 120,000 clones detected, approximately 83% appear once; the ten largest clones hold around 9.9%. CDR1 is MNHNY, CDR2 SVGAGI, per germline (reference sequence). The CDR3 runs to 13 residues. V shed 9 bases and J shed 0 bases, with 9 bases lying between them. The receptor's source is an adult in good health. The rearrangement uses TRBV6-6 and TRBJ1-3; D possibly corresponds to TRBD1 (5 bases). Sequencing used peripheral blood, obtained on day 0 of AZD1222 vaccination. CDR3 sequence (DNA): TGTGCCAGTGGGGGGTCCTCTGGAAACACCATATATTTT. As protein: CASGGSSGNTIYF.